One and the same sample provided the 15 T cell receptor beta chains below, sequenced in a study of cytomegalovirus exposure and HLA in healthy donors. This table comes from immunoSEQ multiplex PCR, and its TCRdb copy is limited to in-frame clones, with some not included. The sample gives some 250,000 clones, around 91% of which show up once; 3% to 3.5% is in the top ten. The sample was PBMCs. These receptors were obtained from a woman aged 25 to 45 in good health and CMV-seronegative.

The chain employs TRBV9 and TRBJ2-7; 8 bases agree with TRBD2. V trimming: 7 bases; J trimming: 5 bases; junction bases outside the gene matches: 5. This CDR3 is built from 12 residues. CDR1 and CDR2 (germline): SGDLS, YYNGEE. CDR3 DNA: TGTGCCAGCGGTTCGGGAGGGGACGAGCAGTACTTC. As protein: CASGSGGDEQYF.

The chain has TRBV19 and TRBJ2-3; 7 nucleotides align to TRBD2. CDR1 and CDR2 from the germline V gene are LNHDA and SQIVND (reference sequence). The CDR3 spans 15 residues. V lost 3 bases and J lost 6; bases outside the gene matches: 9. CDR3 DNA: TGTGCCAGTAGTATCTCCCGCGGGAGTGGGGATACGCAGTATTTT. It codes for CASSISRGSGDTQYF.

The CDR3: CARDQGSTQETQYF. CDR3 DNA sequence: TGTGCCAGGGACCAGGGTTCCACTCAAGAGACCCAGTACTTC. This rearrangement joins TRBV25-1 to TRBJ2-5, with D perhaps matching TRBD1 (5 bases). V lost 9 bases, J lost 2 bases, and 16 bases lay in between. This CDR3 contains 14 residues. CDR1 is MGHDK, CDR2 SYGVNS, per germline.

The genes are TRBV7-2 and TRBJ2-5; 10 bases map to TRBD2. The CDR3 has 16 amino acids. CDR1 is SGHTA, CDR2 FQGNSA, per germline. With V trimmed by 0 bases and J by 5 bases, 6 bases remained unmatched. CDR3 in amino acids: CASSLASSGSHETQYF. The CDR3 coding sequence is TGTGCCAGCAGCTTAGCATCTAGCGGGAGCCATGAGACCCAGTACTTC.

This chain connects TRBV5-4 to TRBJ2-7; 8 nucleotides line up with TRBD1. With 4 bases clipped from V and 5 bases from J, the junction kept 5 bases outside the gene matches. The CDR3 extends over 13 amino acids. The germline CDR1 and CDR2 sequences are SGHNT and YYREEE (reference sequence). CDR3 nucleotide sequence: TGTGCCAGCAGCACGGACAGGGTCGACGAGCAGTACTTC. The encoded protein is CASSTDRVDEQYF.

The chain joins TRBV19 to TRBJ1-5; tentatively, D is TRBD1 (6 bases). The V gene lost 2 bases and the J gene lost 10 bases, with 18 bases spanning the gap. Looked up from germline, CDR1 is LNHDA and CDR2 is SQIVND (reference sequence). The CDR3 is 15 residues long. CDR3 sequence: CASSIKGQTHEPQHF. For the CDR3, the DNA is TGTGCCAGTAGTATAAAAGGACAGACCCATGAACCCCAGCATTTT.

The chain links TRBV19 to TRBJ1-2, with D perhaps matching TRBD1 (6 bases). Trimming cost V 5 bases and J 5 bases, with 21 bases left between them. The germline V gene encodes CDR1 LNHDA and CDR2 SQIVND (reference sequence). The CDR3 consists of 16 residues. CDR3 in DNA: TGTGCCAGTAGTGCAGCCGGACAGTCGGGGGGGTATGGCTACACCTTC. Encoded protein: CASSAAGQSGGYGYTF.

The rearrangement uses TRBV11-2 and TRBJ2-3; TRBD2 aligns across 11 bases. The CDR3 runs to 19 residues. Germline lookup yields CDR1 SGHAT and CDR2 FQNNGV. The junction had 8 bases not matched to a gene; V was cut back by 0 bases and J by 0 bases. The CDR3 DNA follows: TGTGCCAGCAGCTTAGAGTCCCTAGGACTAGCGGGTAGCACAGATACGCAGTATTTT. It codes for CASSLESLGLAGSTDTQYF.

V gene TRBV10-3 combines with J gene TRBJ1-2; TRBD1 is a possible D gene (6 bases). Trimming took off 2 bases at V and 13 bases at J, with 14 bases between the two ends. CDR1 ENHRY and CDR2 SYGVKD come from the germline V gene. This CDR3 spans 12 amino acids. CDR3 coding DNA: TGTGCCATCAGTGAGGCGGGGGGCGGAAGCACCTTC. Amino acid sequence: CAISEAGGGSTF.

The rearrangement uses TRBV19 and TRBJ1-1; no clear D. Trimming took off 8 bases at V and 0 bases at J, with 10 bases between the two ends. From germline, CDR1 is LNHDA and CDR2 SQIVND (reference sequence). The CDR3 is made up of 13 amino acids. The CDR3 here is CASYPPMNTEAFF. As DNA, the CDR3 is TGTGCCAGTTACCCACCTATGAACACTGAAGCTTTCTTT.

The J gene is TRBJ2-1, the V gene TRBV11-2; D possibly corresponds to TRBD1 (6 bases). V lost 2 bases and J 2 bases, leaving 13 bases between the germline ends. The CDR3 is 16 residues long. Germline V gene sequence: CDR1 SGHAT, CDR2 FQNNGV. Here the CDR3 reads CASSLFRQATYNEQFF. DNA for the CDR3: TGTGCCAGCAGCTTATTCCGACAGGCCACCTACAATGAGCAGTTCTTC. The whole variable domain, remainder taken from reference TRBV11-2 and TRBJ2-1, is EAGVAQSPRYKIIEKRQSVAFWCNPISGHATLYWYQQILGQGPKLLIQFQNNGVVDDSQLPKDRFSAERLKGVDSTLKIQPAKLEDSAVYLCASSLFRQATYNEQFFGPGTRLTVL.

The chain employs TRBV10-2 and TRBJ1-5; no clear D gene. From germline, CDR1 is WSHSY and CDR2 SAAADI. V shed 1 base and J shed 6 bases, with 4 bases lying between them. The CDR3 has 12 residues. The CDR3 DNA reads as TGCGCCAGCAGTGAGTTATCTCAGCCCCAGCATTTT. It yields the protein CASSELSQPQHF.

The chain couples TRBV25-1 to TRBJ1-1; D not resolved. V shed 4 bases and J shed 5 bases, with 20 bases lying between them. CDR3 length: 16 amino acids. The V gene's germline CDR1 is MGHDK and CDR2 SYGVNS. The CDR3, as DNA: TGTGCCAGCAGTGTTCGGACCGTGGGATTTCGAACTGAAGCTTTCTTT. Protein product: CASSVRTVGFRTEAFF.

The chain is built from TRBV5-1 and TRBJ2-2; 7 bases align to TRBD2. J was trimmed by 4 bases and V by 3 bases; bases with no gene match: 6. The germline gives CDR1 SGHRS, CDR2 YFSETQ. The CDR3 is 15 residues long. The CDR3 is CASSWTSTVTGELFF. The CDR3 DNA sequence: TGCGCCAGCAGCTGGACTAGTACGGTCACCGGGGAGCTGTTTTTT.

The chain uses TRBV30 and TRBJ1-2; D is uncertain. Trimming removed 1 base at V and 1 base at J, with 13 bases between. This CDR3 comprises 15 residues. Germline CDR1 GTSNPN, CDR2 SVGIG (reference sequence). The CDR3 region is CAWSGARTYNYGYTF. The CDR3 DNA reads as TGTGCCTGGAGTGGAGCCCGCACTTATAACTATGGCTACACCTTC.